The next 10 T cell receptor beta chains were all read from a single sample in a study of T-cell reconstitution after alpha-beta-depleted transplantation in children. During its preparation, the TCRbeta library received unique molecular identifiers. TCRdb recomputed calls from the PCR reads with MiXCR, one row per CDR3 protein. Of some 450,000 distinct CDR3 sequences listed, approximately 42% are singletons. Sequenced material: PBMCs, taken before TCRalphabeta/CD19-depleted stem cell transplant. Source of these receptors: a girl aged 2-10 years with aplastic anemia, due to receive a stem cell transplant.

V gene TRBV12-3 or TRBV12-4 combines with J gene TRBJ2-7, with no clear D. Trimming removed 6 bases from V and 2 bases from J, with 11 bases in between. CDR3 length: 13 residues. This CDR3 is CASSINLAYEQYF. CDR3 DNA: TGTGCCAGCAGCATAAACCTGGCCTACGAGCAGTACTTC.

The chain couples TRBV4-1 to TRBJ2-4; D is possibly TRBD1 or TRBD2 (5 bases each). V shed 2 bases and J shed 7 bases, with 18 bases lying between them. The CDR3 spans 16 residues. The germline gives CDR1 MGHRA, CDR2 YSYEKL. CDR3 loop: CASSQLVPEGWNIQYF. DNA for the CDR3: TGCGCCAGCAGCCAATTGGTCCCCGAGGGGTGGAACATTCAGTACTTC.

The chain joins TRBV10-3 to TRBJ2-1; D not certain. This CDR3 contains 13 residues. The germline CDR1 and CDR2 sequences are ENHRY and SYGVKD. V gave up 4 bases and J gave up 5 bases, with 9 bases separating them. CDR3 protein: CAISGDDHNEQFF. For the CDR3, the DNA is TGTGCCATCAGTGGTGACGATCACAATGAGCAGTTCTTC.

Ten or more counts support this clonotype. The V and J genes are TRBV18 and TRBJ2-3; 12 nucleotides agree with TRBD2. Germline-derived CDR1 and CDR2 are KGHSH and LQKENI. Germline trimming cut 4 bases from V and 3 bases from J; bases unmatched to any gene: 11. The CDR3 runs 18 residues. The CDR3 DNA sequence: TGTGCCAGCTCACTCCTAGCGGGAGGGCCCTCCCGAACAGATACGCAGTATTTT. Translation: CASSLLAGGPSRTDTQYF.

This clonotype was detected many times. V and J are TRBV6-1 and TRBJ2-3; D might be TRBD1 (6 bases). The CDR3 has 15 residues. Trimming took 1 base from V and 3 from J, leaving 11 bases between them. Germline V gene sequence: CDR1 MNHNS, CDR2 SASEGT. DNA of the CDR3: TGTGCCAGCAGTGAAGGGCCAGGGACAACAGATACGCAGTATTTT. This gives the protein CASSEGPGTTDTQYF.

This chain links TRBV20-1 with TRBJ2-1; 8 nucleotides agree with TRBD1. This CDR3 is built from 14 residues. Trimming cost V 6 bases and J 1 base; bases outside gene matches: 5. From germline, CDR1 is DFQATT and CDR2 SNEGSKA (reference sequence). The CDR3 region is CSAPDRGSYNEQFF. The DNA for the CDR3 is TGCAGTGCCCCAGACAGGGGTTCCTACAATGAGCAGTTCTTC.

J is TRBJ1-2 and V is TRBV5-1; D unresolved. Deletions cut 1 base from V and 8 bases from J, with 18 bases between. The germline V gene encodes CDR1 SGHRS and CDR2 YFSETQ. This CDR3 has 15 residues. CDR3 protein: CASSLTAPRGRGYTF. CDR3 bases: TGCGCCAGCAGCTTGACGGCACCTCGAGGGAGAGGCTACACCTTC.

The chain uses TRBV29-1 and TRBJ2-1; no clear D. The CDR3 has 13 amino acids. V gave up 8 bases and J gave up 0 bases, with 11 bases separating them. The V gene's germline CDR1 is SQVTM and CDR2 ANQGSEA. The CDR3 spells CSLTGTSYNEQFF. The DNA for the CDR3 is TGCAGCTTAACTGGTACCTCCTACAATGAGCAGTTCTTC.

The V and J genes are TRBV29-1 and TRBJ2-3; 8 positions match TRBD2. This CDR3 has 14 residues. Germline CDR1 SQVTM, CDR2 ANQGSEA. V shed 4 bases and J 4 bases; nucleotides not matched to a gene: 7. The CDR3 here is CSVVPGGPSDTQYF. The DNA for the CDR3 is TGCAGCGTTGTTCCGGGGGGGCCTTCAGATACGCAGTATTTT.

Note on this clonotype: The junction does not match germline at one end; this may be a read error. The J gene is TRBJ2-1, the V gene TRBV15; D ambiguous. The CDR3 loop spans 13 amino acids. CDR1 LNHNV and CDR2 YYDKDF come from the germline V gene (reference sequence). The CDR3 spells CATSRNLPGDRIF. DNA of the CDR3: TGTGCCACCAGCAGGAACTTACCTGGAGATAGGATCTTC.